Each of the 12 T cell receptor beta chains below was sequenced from the same sample in a study of cytomegalovirus exposure and HLA in healthy donors. PCR was performed using 60 Vbeta and 13 Jbeta primers. The repertoire was sequenced with immunoSEQ multiplex PCR; TCRdb's copy has only in-frame clones and lacks some. The sample records over 150,000 clones, approximately 72% being singletons. Sequenced input: PBMCs. The receptor set was obtained from a man younger than 35 in good health and CMV-seronegative.

The rearrangement uses TRBV4-1 and TRBJ1-2; D unresolved. The CDR3 length is 17 residues. V dropped 0 bases and J dropped 7 bases, with 21 bases sitting between them. The germline gives CDR1 MGHRA, CDR2 YSYEKL. DNA of the CDR3: TGCGCCAGCAGCCAAGATTCGGGAAGCGGGGTCTACTTTGGCTACACCTTC. As protein: CASSQDSGSGVYFGYTF.

This clone was seen just once. The rearrangement joins TRBV28 to TRBJ2-7, with D tentatively TRBD2 (6 bases). The V gene lost 2 bases and the J gene lost 5 bases, with 19 bases spanning the gap. Germline V gives CDR1 MDHEN, CDR2 SYDVKM. The CDR3 length is 16 residues. In DNA form, the CDR3 reads TGTGCCAGCAGTTTAACGGCGGGTGCCGGGAGCCACGAGCAGTACGTC. Its translation is CASSLTAGAGSHEQYV.

V gene TRBV6-5 combines with J gene TRBJ1-1; tentative D call: TRBD1 (5 bases). The CDR3 totals 14 residues. The germline CDR1 and CDR2 sequences are MNHEY and SVGAGI. V lost 8 bases to trimming and J lost 0 bases, with 13 bases between them. CDR3 sequence: CASHSPGLNTEAFF. The CDR3 DNA sequence: TGTGCCAGCCATTCACCAGGGCTGAACACTGAAGCTTTCTTT.

This clone was detected a few times. CDR3 coding DNA: TGTGCCAGCAATCGATGGGGGGTTGGTGTTGAAAAACTGTTTTTT. Translation: CASNRWGVGVEKLFF. The chain joins TRBV6-1 to TRBJ1-4; tentatively, D is TRBD1 (5 bases). The length of the CDR3 is 15 residues. CDR1 and CDR2 (germline): MNHNS, SASEGT. Trimming removed 7 bases at V and 7 bases at J, with 19 bases between.

This clone was counted only a few times. The rearrangement links TRBV4-1 to TRBJ2-7; D is unresolved. This CDR3 has 15 residues. V was cut by 0 bases and J by 3 bases, with 12 bases left in between. Looked up from germline, CDR1 is MGHRA and CDR2 is YSYEKL. DNA for the CDR3: TGCGCCAGCAGCCAAGATACCCGGGTTAACTACGAGCAGTACTTC. Protein product: CASSQDTRVNYEQYF.

The genes are TRBV6-1 and TRBJ1-5; 7 nucleotides align to TRBD1. From germline, CDR1 is MNHNS and CDR2 SASEGT. The V gene end was trimmed by 2 bases and the J gene end by 3 bases; junction bases not matched to a gene: 4. This CDR3 is 15 amino acids long. The chain's CDR3 is CASSETGQPNQPQHF. CDR3 bases: TGTGCCAGCAGTGAAACGGGACAGCCCAATCAGCCCCAGCATTTT.

This chain uses TRBV27 with TRBJ1-5; unclear D gene. There are 16 residues in the CDR3. Trimming took 3 bases from V and 3 from J, leaving 15 bases between them. Germline V gives CDR1 MNHEY, CDR2 SMNVEV (reference sequence). CDR3 bases: TGTGCCAGCAGTTTCCGCACGCCGGGGTACAATCAGCCCCAGCATTTT. It specifies CASSFRTPGYNQPQHF.

V and J are TRBV2 and TRBJ1-2; 7 bases agree with TRBD1. Germline CDR1 reads SNHLY; CDR2 reads FYNNEI. The CDR3 spans 14 residues. The ends lost 6 bases at V and 3 bases at J; junction bases unmatched: 7. For the CDR3, the DNA is TGTGCCAGCAGCCTGGACAGGTACTACTATGGCTACACCTTC. Translated, it gives CASSLDRYYYGYTF.

V and J are TRBV5-5 and TRBJ1-1; no definite D call. The CDR3 has 16 residues. CDR1 and CDR2 (germline): SGHKS, YYEKEE (reference sequence). The ends were cut back, 1 base at V and 0 bases at J, with 13 bases in the middle. The CDR3 coding sequence is TGTGCCAGCAGCTTGAGCTTACAGCAGATGAACACTGAAGCTTTCTTT. Its protein product is CASSLSLQQMNTEAFF.

The chain has TRBV29-1 and TRBJ2-1; D may be TRBD2 (5 bases). The CDR3 spans 13 residues. CDR1 is SQVTM, CDR2 ANQGSEA, per germline. V lost 7 bases and J 3 bases, leaving 13 bases between the germline ends. The CDR3 sequence is CSGGRGLYNEQFF. In DNA, the CDR3 is TGCAGCGGGGGTCGGGGTCTCTACAATGAGCAGTTCTTC.

The rearrangement joins TRBV25-1 to TRBJ1-1; the D is unclear. Germline CDR1 MGHDK, CDR2 SYGVNS. V was cut by 5 bases and J by 3 bases, with 7 bases left in between. The CDR3 has 12 amino acids. The CDR3 reads CASSRGYTEAFF. The CDR3 DNA reads TGTGCCAGCAGTCGAGGTTACACTGAAGCTTTCTTT.

In the case of this clone: The same CDR3 can be traced to other DNA sequences in this sample. The chain couples TRBV5-1 to TRBJ2-5, with D possibly being TRBD1 (5 bases). Trimming removed 4 bases at V and 2 bases at J, with 15 bases between. Germline V gene lookup returns CDR1 SGHRS and CDR2 YFSETQ. This CDR3 has 15 amino acids. CDR3 residues: CASSELSGMQETQYF. Here the CDR3 DNA reads TGCGCCAGCAGCGAGCTCTCAGGGATGCAAGAGACCCAGTACTTC.